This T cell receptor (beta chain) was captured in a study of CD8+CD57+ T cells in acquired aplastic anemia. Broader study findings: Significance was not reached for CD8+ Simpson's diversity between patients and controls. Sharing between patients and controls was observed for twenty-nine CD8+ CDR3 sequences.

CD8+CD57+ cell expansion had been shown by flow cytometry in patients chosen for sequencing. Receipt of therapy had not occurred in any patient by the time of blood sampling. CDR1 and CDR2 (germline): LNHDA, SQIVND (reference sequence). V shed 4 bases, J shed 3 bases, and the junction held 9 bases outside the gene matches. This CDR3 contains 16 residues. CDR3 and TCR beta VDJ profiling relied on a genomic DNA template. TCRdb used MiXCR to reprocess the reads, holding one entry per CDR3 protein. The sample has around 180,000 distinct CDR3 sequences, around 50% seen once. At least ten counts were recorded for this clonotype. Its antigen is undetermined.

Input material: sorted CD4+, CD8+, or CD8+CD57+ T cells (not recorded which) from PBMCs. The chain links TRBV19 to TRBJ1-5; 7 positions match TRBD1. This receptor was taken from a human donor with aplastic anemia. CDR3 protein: CASSTPGQNFNQPQHF. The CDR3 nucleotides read TGTGCCAGTAGTACGCCGGGACAGAATTTCAATCAGCCCCAGCATTTT. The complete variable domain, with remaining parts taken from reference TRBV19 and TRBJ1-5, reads DGGITQSPKYLFRKEGQNVTLSCEQNLNHDAMYWYRQDPGQGLRLIYYSQIVNDFQKGDIAEGYSVSREKKESFPLTVTSAQKNPTAFYLCASSTPGQNFNQPQHFGDGTRLSIL.